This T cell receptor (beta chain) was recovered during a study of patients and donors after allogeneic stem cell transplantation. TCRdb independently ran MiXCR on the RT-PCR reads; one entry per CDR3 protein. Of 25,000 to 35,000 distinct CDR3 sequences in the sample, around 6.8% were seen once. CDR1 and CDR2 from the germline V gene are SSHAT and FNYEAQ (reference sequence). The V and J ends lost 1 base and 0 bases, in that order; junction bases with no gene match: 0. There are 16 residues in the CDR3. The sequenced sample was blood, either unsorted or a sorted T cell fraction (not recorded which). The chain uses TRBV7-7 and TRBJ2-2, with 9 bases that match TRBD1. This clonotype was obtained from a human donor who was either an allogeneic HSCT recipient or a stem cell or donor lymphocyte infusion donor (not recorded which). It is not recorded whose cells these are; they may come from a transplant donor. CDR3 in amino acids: CASSLGQGANTGELFF. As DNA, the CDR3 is TGTGCCAGCAGCTTAGGACAGGGGGCGAACACCGGGGAGCTGTTTTTT.